The clone carrying this TCR beta chain was observed a handful of times. Antigen: not known. TCRdb analysed the reads with MiXCR anew, one entry per CDR3 protein. The sample yields under 200,000 distinct CDR3 sequences, about a fifth seen once. V lost 1 base, J lost 1 base, and 4 bases lay in between. The CDR3 has 13 residues. Germline CDR1 reads MDHEN; CDR2 reads SYDVKM. This sample stems from a study of T cell repertoires in cytomegalovirus infection. Study context: Recently identified HLA-C-restricted CMV epitopes were among the peptides used. TCR beta signatures that were public indicated CMV infection and matching HLA type.

Study observations and caveats: CMV carriers with the relevant HLA were identified by cumulative public TCR beta family frequency. Clonotype analysis showed dominance of the ex vivo response by HLA-C-restricted CMV-specific TCR beta clonotypes.

The chain links TRBV28 to TRBJ1-1; D unclear. Material: CD8+ T cells from cultured PBMCs, obtained from culture after CMV antigen stimulation. The TCR originated in a human donor in good health (CMV status not recorded). Some clones in this sample may be carry-over from other donors' samples. In DNA form, the CDR3 reads TGTGCCAGCAGTTTATATGCGAACACTGAAGCTTTCTTT. Its protein is CASSLYANTEAFF.